This TCR beta chain was profiled in a study of tissue T cells after allogeneic stem cell transplantation (dated by TCRdb to between 2021 and 2024). Some background on the complete study: The study profiled TCR beta repertoires across many tissues from research autopsies of patients with and without GVHD, plus mouse models of GVHD. The human arm was a prospective observational study without blinding or randomization.

A remark on this clone: What this receptor recognizes is not known. With a mouse as the source, gene names and germline sequences are drawn from the mouse. The sequence runs out 1 residue before the end of the CDR3; the remainder is reconstructed from the germline J gene.

Libraries were constructed by the immunoSEQ multiplex PCR assay. Adaptive Biotechnologies performed the TCRbeta CDR3 sequencing at survey depth and reported CDR3 sequences, V/J genes, productive frequency and template counts. TCR beta CDR3 regions were amplified from genomic DNA rather than RNA. As for the authors' bioinformatics: Jensen-Shannon divergence was used to quantify pairwise repertoire overlap between tissues, with a value of 1 meaning complete divergence and a value of 0 meaning identical repertoires. Tissues were grouped by single-linkage agglomerative hierarchical clustering of pairwise JSD values, and the clustering results were shown as dendrograms. All patient samples were analyzed with GLIPH2 using simulation_depth 1000, kmer_min_depth 3 and cdr3_length_cutoff 8, and only groups containing more than two unique CDR3s were kept. A standardized tissue-overlap score was generated by extrapolating Jaccard GLIPH-group overlap across patients to a standard repertoire size of 1000 clones. To look at how diversity was associated with clinical or experimental variables, linear mixed-effect models were used, with tissue treated as a fixed effect and individual treated as a random effect. TCRdb carries this immuneACCESS record with in-frame sequences only. Its versions omit some clonotypes, under half of them owing to an unresolved V gene in the studies checked, with the rest unexplained. D and trimming were read from the DNA, whereas the V and J calls and clone size are those reported in that table. For this sample the table gives thousands of clones, of which around 68% were detected only once. Of the sample, 0.78% is held by the ten largest clones.

The full study reports these points: Within patients, how anatomically similar tissues were was a major factor shaping TCR repertoire composition, regardless of disease or transplant status. Few T cell clones were found to be shared across patients, but shared repertoire signatures across patients were revealed in a tissue-specific fashion by motif-based clustering. The study did not determine which tissue TCRs were alloreactive or antigen-specific, and some clones might have been persisting host cells. A small and clinically heterogeneous patient cohort was studied, and sampling depth was acknowledged as a limitation. In both patients and mice, T cells from blood and spleen covered only a limited part of the TCR repertoire found in tissues.

Trimming leaves V shorter by 5 bases and J shorter by 3 bases, with the junction holding 2 bases beyond the gene matches. CDR1 and CDR2, per the germline V gene, are NSHNY and SYGAGN. Taken from cysteine to phenylalanine, the CDR3 has 14 residues. Only the CDR3 bases that were read are kept: 39 of them, in frame from base 1. This sequence originates from a female BALB/c mouse in good health. This strain has the MHC haplotype H2-d. The chain employs TRBV13-1 and TRBJ1-3, with 10 central nucleotides matching TRBD1. The sequenced material came from blood. The encoded CDR3 is CASRGQGIGNTLYF. Partial CDR3 DNA: TGTGCCAGCAGGGGACAGGGGATTGGAAATACGCTCTAT.